This TCR beta chain emerged from a study of OX40 agonist ivuxolimab in advanced cancers. For context, the study as a whole: Ivuxolimab was an agonistic, fully human IgG2 monoclonal antibody directed against OX40 (CD134), a costimulatory receptor. Intravenous ivuxolimab was administered to patients every 2 weeks at six dose levels: 0.01, 0.1, 0.3, 1.5, 3 and 10 mg/kg. Of the roughly 53 patients in dose escalation, about 20 had hepatocellular carcinoma, some 15 had melanoma, 9 had renal cell carcinoma and 9 had head and neck cancer. The dose-escalation cohort was roughly 83% male with a mean age of roughly 62 years, ranging from roughly 20 to 80. Patients were allowed to have had prior anti-PD-1, anti-PD-L1 or anti-CTLA-4 therapy, and about 40% of the dose-escalation patients had been treated with checkpoint inhibitors. Partial responses occurred in three dose-escalation patients: two with cutaneous melanoma and one with hepatocellular carcinoma. Peripheral TCRbeta sequencing was intended to test whether TCR sequence diversity was altered and clonal T-cell expansion was caused by ivuxolimab. The monotherapy dose-escalation portion (N ≈ 50 patients) of the phase I ivuxolimab trial is reported in the paper. General findings and caveats noted by the study authors: At doses from 0.1 to 3.0 mg/kg, clonal expansion was seen in both CD4+ and CD8+ blood T cells between baseline and week 6. Low levels of normalized T-cell clonal expansion were also seen in some patients who did not respond. Antigen specificity was not determined for the clonally expanded peripheral T cells. After ivuxolimab, CD8+ T cells had more expanded clones than CD4+ T cells on average. In the 0.1-3.0 mg/kg groups, partial responders were among the patients with the lowest normalized peripheral clonal expansion, particularly in CD8+ T cells.

To sequence the TCRbeta CDR3 region, genomic DNA was isolated from the sorted cells. The immunoSEQ Assay was used for sequencing of TCRbeta CDR3 regions. TCRdb carries this immuneACCESS record with in-frame sequences only. Its versions omit some clonotypes, under half of them owing to an unresolved V gene in the studies checked, with the rest unexplained. This sample holds about 120,000 clones; just under 95% were observed only once. The ten largest clones add up to approximately 0.15% of the sample. This clone was seen just once. No antigen is known for it. No much larger clone is present one base from it, and per-base qualities are unavailable. The trial excluded patients who had a history of autoimmune disease or who were on systemic immunosuppression. Peripheral blood for TCR sequencing was collected from all dose cohorts at baseline, on cycle 4 day 1, and on cycle 7 day 1. The samples were taken from a phase I, first-in-human, multicenter, open-label dose-escalation trial of ivuxolimab. Adults with locally advanced or metastatic head and neck squamous cell, hepatocellular, melanoma or renal cell carcinoma were enrolled in the trial. Before TCR sequencing, CD4+ and CD8+ T cells were separately sorted from peripheral blood.

This receptor was taken from an adult with an advanced solid tumor such as melanoma, head and neck, liver or kidney cancer. The source was CD4+ or CD8+ T cells sorted from blood, collected in a trial of the OX40 agonist ivuxolimab.

The CDR3 region: CASSEFGQLTETQYF. The DNA reads as follows: TGTGCCAGCAGTGAATTCGGGCAGCTAACGGAGACCCAGTACTTC. This receptor chain uses TRBV25-1 and TRBJ2-5; the D gene is unclear. From a lookup of the germline V gene, CDR1 and CDR2 are MGHDK and SYGVNS. Cut back by 1 base and 5 bases, the V and J ends lie 14 bases apart. From the cysteine up to the phenylalanine, the CDR3 has a length of 15 residues. Just CDR3 DNA is preserved here, 45 bases in frame from base 1. Full variable domain (CDR3 extended with the reference TRBV25-1 and TRBJ2-5 proteins): EADIYQTPRYLVIGTGKKITLECSQTMGHDKMYWYQQDPGMELHLIHYSYGVNSTEKGDLSSESTVSRIRTEHFPLTLESARPSHTSQYLCASSEFGQLTETQYFGPGTRLLVL.